This T cell receptor beta chain originates from a study of early T cells in non-severe SARS-CoV-2 infection. The table lists this clonotype with a few counts. TCRdb used MiXCR to reprocess the 5' RACE reads, holding one entry per CDR3 protein. This repertoire shows around 70,000 distinct CDR3 sequences, 12% found once; its top ten account for 3% to 5%. V was trimmed by 4 bases and J by 5 bases, leaving 17 bases between them. The CDR3 is 15 residues long. Germline CDR1 SGHRS, CDR2 YFSETQ. Sequenced input: whole blood. V and J are TRBV5-1 and TRBJ2-3; D possibly corresponds to TRBD2 (6 bases). The TCR comes from an adult who was a healthcare worker with PCR-confirmed SARS-CoV-2 infection or an uninfected control (not recorded which). Here the CDR3 reads CASSTSPGGLDTQYF. DNA of the CDR3: TGCGCCAGCAGCACCTCCCCCGGAGGGTTAGATACGCAGTATTTT.